This record concerns one TCR beta chain sequence. The antigen remains undetermined. The PCR employed 60 Vbeta primers together with 13 Jbeta primers. Per the original data handling: Counted up in a later analysis, unique TCR beta chains came to about 80 million, with some 9.9 million shared. The method was immunoSEQ multiplex PCR; TCRdb's version includes in-frame clones alone and lacks a portion of them. V and J calls and clone size are those listed in that table; D and trimming were worked out from the DNA. This table holds 90,000 to 95,000 clones, around 80% found once. The entry originates in a study of cytomegalovirus exposure and HLA in healthy donors. The CDR3 extends over 18 amino acids. The V gene's germline CDR1 is SGHAT and CDR2 FQNNGV. Trimming took off 1 base at V and 0 bases at J, with 16 bases between the two ends. Study-wide points: Later analysis associated a missense DCLRE1C variant with TCR beta V- and J-gene trimming.

The sequence derives from a male donor in good health and CMV-seropositive. The sequenced sample was PBMCs. The rearrangement uses TRBV11-2 and TRBJ1-3, with D tentatively TRBD1 (5 bases). The DNA for the CDR3 is TGTGCCAGCAGCTTAGTCTTCCGGGGGTATAGCTCTGGAAACACCATATATTTT. Protein sequence: CASSLVFRGYSSGNTIYF.